The 24 T cell receptor beta chains below all came from one sample that was sequenced in a study of immune evolution from preneoplasia to lung adenocarcinoma (dated by TCRdb to about 2021). The method was the immunoSEQ multiplex PCR assay. The source is immuneACCESS, and TCRdb retained only in-frame sequences with V and J called. Part of the clones is not carried over; for the studies checked, unresolved V genes explain less than half of this, and the remainder is unexplained. This sample lists more than 5,000 clones; approximately 86% were detected once. More than 2.5% of the sample belongs to the ten largest clones. Sequencing input: FFPE invasive lung adenocarcinoma tissue. This specimen's cell subset or site label, interpreted: frankly invasive lung adenocarcinoma (ADC). The receptors were sampled from a person aged 50-75 years with lung adenocarcinoma.

This clone was detected only once. The rearrangement joins TRBV5-5 to TRBJ2-7; possible D gene TRBD2, 5 bases. The CDR3 covers 15 residues. Germline lookup yields CDR1 SGHKS and CDR2 YYEKEE (reference sequence). V lost 5 bases and J 3 bases, leaving 18 bases between the germline ends. The CDR3 reads CASSRVVALNYEQYF. CDR3 in DNA: TGTGCCAGCAGTAGGGTTGTAGCGCTAAACTACGAGCAGTACTTC.

The chain recombines TRBV30 with TRBJ1-1, with D perhaps TRBD1 (5 bases). The V and J ends lost 4 bases and 4 bases respectively, with 16 bases between them. Per the germline V gene, CDR1 is GTSNPN and CDR2 is SVGIG (reference sequence). The CDR3 covers 14 residues. CDR3 bases: TGTGCCTGGATGAGGGGTCGATCTGGCACTGAAGCTTTCTTT. Protein: CAWMRGRSGTEAFF.

The chain carries TRBV19 and TRBJ2-6, with unresolved D. Germline CDR1 reads LNHDA; CDR2 reads SQIVND (reference sequence). With 8 bases removed from V and 0 bases from J, the gap between germline ends came to 5 bases. The CDR3 is 13 amino acids. CDR3 amino acids: CASSYSGANVLTF. The CDR3 coding sequence is TGTGCCAGTTCTTACTCTGGGGCCAACGTCCTGACTTTC.

CDR3 coding DNA: TGTGCCAGCATCACCACACCCGGGACAGGGAATGTTGAGCAGTTCTTC. Residues: CASITTPGTGNVEQFF. The chain links TRBV2 to TRBJ2-1, with 9 bases fitting TRBD1. V was clipped by 7 bases and J by 9 bases; unmatched bases: 16. Germline lookup yields CDR1 SNHLY and CDR2 FYNNEI. The CDR3 sequence is 16 residues long.

The chain has TRBV4-1 and TRBJ2-3; tentative D call: TRBD2 (5 bases). V was shortened by 0 bases and J by 0 bases, with 19 bases between the two germline ends. CDR1 and CDR2 (germline): MGHRA, YSYEKL. This CDR3 contains 19 residues. The chain's CDR3 is CASSQDSISDGLSTDTQYF. DNA for the CDR3: TGCGCCAGCAGCCAAGATTCTATAAGCGACGGACTTAGCACAGATACGCAGTATTTT.

The rearrangement links TRBV5-6 to TRBJ2-4, with D maybe TRBD1 (5 bases). The germline V gene encodes CDR1 SGHDT and CDR2 YYEEEE. The CDR3 covers 13 residues. Between the trimmed V and J ends, which lost 2 bases and 5 bases, there was a span of 8 bases. The CDR3, as DNA: TGTGCCAGCAGCTTTGGACAACAAAACATTCAGTACTTC. Its translation is CASSFGQQNIQYF.

The rearrangement joins TRBV11-2 to TRBJ1-2; D is unresolved. Germline CDR1 and CDR2: SGHAT and FQNNGV. The CDR3 is 13 amino acids. V was trimmed by 0 bases and J by 2 bases, leaving 4 bases between them. The CDR3 loop reads CASSLDTNYGYTF. In nucleotides, the CDR3 is TGTGCCAGCAGCTTAGACACCAACTATGGCTACACCTTC.

The V and J genes are TRBV29-1 and TRBJ2-7; no clear D. Trimming stripped 0 bases from V and 8 bases from J, with 11 bases between. The CDR3 contains 12 residues. Germline assignment: CDR1 SQVTM and CDR2 ANQGSEA. The CDR3 nucleotides are TGCAGCGTTGAAGATCTATCGAATCAGCAGTACTTC. This codes for CSVEDLSNQQYF.

This chain uses TRBV5-6 with TRBJ2-1; 8 bases fit TRBD2. Trimming at V came to 2 bases and at J to 5 bases, leaving 3 bases not matched to a gene. There are 14 residues in the CDR3. Germline-derived CDR1 and CDR2 are SGHDT and YYEEEE. The CDR3 DNA reads TGTGCCAGCAGCTTACTAGCGGAAGACAATGAGCAGTTCTTC. This encodes CASSLLAEDNEQFF.

V usage is TRBV2 and J usage is TRBJ2-1; TRBD1 matches at 7 bases. The CDR3 extends over 13 amino acids. V dropped 6 bases and J dropped 8; count of bases not matched to a gene: 7. Germline values: CDR1 SNHLY, CDR2 FYNNEI. The DNA for the CDR3 is TGTGCCAGCAGGCACGACAGGGAAGATGAGCAGTTCTTC. It is translated as CASRHDREDEQFF.

The rearrangement joins TRBV10-3 to TRBJ2-1, with 12 nucleotides matching TRBD2. Germline trimming cut 10 bases from V and 6 bases from J; bases unmatched to any gene: 7. Germline V gives CDR1 ENHRY, CDR2 SYGVKD. CDR3 size: 14 residues. In nucleotides, the CDR3 is TGTGCCAGCAGACTAGCGGGAGCTGGCAATGAGCAGTTCTTC. Translated, it gives CASRLAGAGNEQFF.

The chain is built from TRBV5-6 and TRBJ2-4; 7 nucleotides match TRBD2. Germline loops: CDR1 SGHDT, CDR2 YYEEEE. The junction had 7 bases not matched to a gene; V was cut back by 0 bases and J by 7 bases. CDR3 length equals 15 residues. Here the CDR3 DNA reads TGTGCCAGCAGCTTGGGACTAGCCGGGGGGAACATTCAGTACTTC. Its protein product is CASSLGLAGGNIQYF.

V gene TRBV29-1 combines with J gene TRBJ2-3; no reliable D call. From germline, CDR1 is SQVTM and CDR2 ANQGSEA. CDR3 length equals 12 residues. With 1 base removed from V and 0 bases from J, the gap between germline ends came to 2 bases. The CDR3 is CSVEGSTDTQYF. CDR3 DNA sequence: TGCAGCGTTGAAGGTAGCACAGATACGCAGTATTTT.

V and J are TRBV9 and TRBJ1-1; 10 bases line up with TRBD1. CDR1 is SGDLS, CDR2 YYNGEE, per germline. Germline trimming cut 4 bases from V and 4 bases from J; bases unmatched to any gene: 13. The length of the CDR3 is 17 residues. The CDR3 DNA sequence: TGTGCCAGCAGCACTAGTCCCGGGACAGGGGTCGGCACTGAAGCTTTCTTT. It is translated as CASSTSPGTGVGTEAFF.

V and J are TRBV19 and TRBJ2-2; D unresolved. The CDR3 contains 11 residues. The germline gives CDR1 LNHDA, CDR2 SQIVND (reference sequence). Trimming removed 7 bases from V and 4 bases from J, with 4 bases in between. CDR3 sequence reads: CASTGTGELFF. In DNA form, the CDR3 reads TGTGCCAGTACGGGCACCGGGGAGCTGTTTTTT.

This clone was counted a few times. This sequence joins TRBV18 and TRBJ1-5, with D possibly TRBD1 on 5 matching bases. Germline CDR1 and CDR2: KGHSH and LQKENI. This CDR3 is built from 15 residues. Trimming stripped 3 bases from V and 6 bases from J, with 15 bases between. The CDR3 nucleotides are TGTGCCAGCTCACCGGGGACGGGCGAGAGTCAGCCCCAGCATTTT. As protein: CASSPGTGESQPQHF.

This CDR3 reads CASRALTEQYF. The CDR3 nucleotides are TGTGCCAGCAGGGCACTCACCGAGCAGTACTTC. The V call is TRBV6-1, the J call TRBJ2-7; D is unresolved. This CDR3 region has 11 residues. The V and J ends lost 6 bases and 6 bases respectively, with 9 bases between them. Germline V gene sequence: CDR1 MNHNS, CDR2 SASEGT.

The V call is TRBV15, the J call TRBJ2-1; 7 nucleotides line up with TRBD2. This CDR3 has 16 residues. Germline CDR1 and CDR2: LNHNV and YYDKDF (reference sequence). J was trimmed by 12 bases and V by 1 base; bases with no gene match: 15. The CDR3 sequence is CATSRGGSGISFGQFF. The CDR3 DNA reads as TGTGCCACCAGCAGAGGGGGCAGCGGGATAAGTTTCGGGCAGTTCTTC.

The chain has TRBV27 and TRBJ1-5; D gene unclear. This CDR3 has 13 residues. The germline V gene encodes CDR1 MNHEY and CDR2 SMNVEV (reference sequence). The germline V and J ends were trimmed by 3 bases and 5 bases, with 8 bases remaining between them. The CDR3 DNA reads as TGTGCCAGCAGTTTTAATTACGATCAGCCCCAGCATTTT. Encoded protein: CASSFNYDQPQHF.

The V call is TRBV9, the J call TRBJ2-5; 9 bases align to TRBD2. Germline V gene sequence: CDR1 SGDLS, CDR2 YYNGEE. The CDR3 sequence is 14 residues long. J lost 2 bases, V lost 6 bases, and 5 bases had no gene match. CDR3 bases: TGTGCCAGCAACCCTAGCGGGACACAAGAGACCCAGTACTTC. Its translation: CASNPSGTQETQYF.

This rearrangement joins TRBV18 to TRBJ1-3, with a possible D match to TRBD1 (6 bases). This CDR3 is built from 12 residues. The germline V gene has CDR1 KGHSH and CDR2 LQKENI. Trimming took off 6 bases at V and 10 bases at J, with 13 bases between the two ends. The CDR3 sequence is CASSQDSVTIYF. The CDR3 nucleotides are TGTGCCAGCTCCCAGGACAGCGTGACCATATATTTT.

The rearrangement links TRBV2 to TRBJ2-1, with 10 bases that match TRBD1. Unmatched junction bases numbered 6, after V lost 7 bases and J lost 3 bases. CDR1 and CDR2 from the germline V gene are SNHLY and FYNNEI. The CDR3 runs to 15 residues. The CDR3 sequence is CASIRDRGGYNEQFF. The DNA of the CDR3 is TGTGCCAGCATAAGGGACAGGGGAGGCTACAATGAGCAGTTCTTC.

The chain has TRBV11-3 and TRBJ2-7; D possibly corresponds to TRBD2 (6 bases). V was clipped by 5 bases and J by 7 bases, with 18 bases between them. The CDR3 is 14 residues long. Germline CDR1 is SGHNT and CDR2 is YENEEA. The CDR3 bases are TGTGCCAGCAGCCCGGGACTCGTGGGTGTGGAGCAGTACTTC. Its translation: CASSPGLVGVEQYF. Supplemented by reference TRBV11-3 and TRBJ2-7, the full variable domain reads EAGVVQSPRYKIIEKKQPVAFWCNPISGHNTLYWYLQNLGQGPELLIRYENEEAVDDSQLPKDRFSAERLKGVDSTLKIQPAELGDSAVYLCASSPGLVGVEQYFGPGTRLTVT.

The chain joins TRBV15 to TRBJ2-3; the match to TRBD2 covers 8 bases. The CDR3 has 17 amino acids. The germline V gene encodes CDR1 LNHNV and CDR2 YYDKDF (reference sequence). V was clipped by 3 bases and J by 2 bases; unmatched bases: 10. The DNA of the CDR3 is TGTGCCACCAGCAGTGACTTCACTAGCGGACACACAGATACGCAGTATTTT. Protein product: CATSSDFTSGHTDTQYF.